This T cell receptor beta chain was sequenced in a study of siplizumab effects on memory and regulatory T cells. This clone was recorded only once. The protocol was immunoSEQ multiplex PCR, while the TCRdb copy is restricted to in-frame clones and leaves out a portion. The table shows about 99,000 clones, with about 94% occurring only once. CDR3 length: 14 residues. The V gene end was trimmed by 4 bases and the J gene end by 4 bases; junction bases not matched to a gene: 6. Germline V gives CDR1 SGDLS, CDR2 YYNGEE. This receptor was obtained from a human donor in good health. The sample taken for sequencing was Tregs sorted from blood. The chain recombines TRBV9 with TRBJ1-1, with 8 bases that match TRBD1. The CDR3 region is CASSTGGRFTEAFF. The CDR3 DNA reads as TGTGCCAGCAGCACAGGGGGACGATTCACTGAAGCTTTCTTT.